This T cell receptor beta chain was sequenced during a study of shared clonotypes between healthy human individuals. With respect to this clone: Antigen: not known.

Sequencing used immunoSEQ multiplex PCR; TCRdb keeps in-frame clones, though not all of them. This table has fewer than 850,000 clones, approximately 75% appearing once. General study points: Clonotypes not shared had lower generation probabilities than those common to all four donors.

The CDR3 contains 16 residues. Germline V gives CDR1 MNHEY, CDR2 SMNVEV (reference sequence). The V and J ends lost 6 bases and 5 bases respectively, with 20 bases between them. The receptor was isolated from a woman younger than 45 in good health. The sample was memory CD4+ T cells sorted from blood. Subset of the sample: CD45RA-negative fraction. The J gene is TRBJ2-1, the V gene TRBV27; TRBD1 might be the D (6 bases). CDR3 sequence reads: CASRLGTSKRDNEQFF. The CDR3 region has the DNA TGTGCCAGCAGACTCGGGACAAGCAAAAGGGACAATGAGCAGTTCTTC.